This T cell receptor beta chain was observed in a study of chemoradiotherapy in HPV16-positive cancers. Study conclusions and caveats: Candidate HPV-specific clones and E7-related TCR motifs grew in tumor during treatment. Better recurrence-free survival went with HPV-responsive T-cell expansion in HPV16-positive patients. HPV-specific T cells were functionally defined from only a couple of HPV16-positive patients.

Repertoires were sampled repeatedly during chemoradiotherapy. With regard to this clone: Its antigen is currently unknown.

The protocol was immunoSEQ multiplex PCR, while the TCRdb copy is restricted to in-frame clones and leaves out a portion. The table includes around 7,200 clones, roughly 73% detected once. CDR3 length: 11 amino acids. V was shortened by 6 bases and J by 7 bases, with 12 bases between the two germline ends. CDR1 is DFQATT, CDR2 SNEGSKA, per germline (reference sequence). The clonotype originates from a human donor with HPV-associated anogenital cancer. The chain couples TRBV20-1 to TRBJ1-2, with D maybe TRBD1 (5 bases). This material was acquired from a patient who underwent chemoradiotherapy. The DNA of the CDR3 is TGCAGTGCCAGCGAAGGGGCTGGCTACACCTTC. Protein: CSASEGAGYTF.